These T cell receptor beta chains were read from a single sample in a study of post-analysis software for immune sequencing data. TCRdb re-called the PCR reads through MiXCR, storing one row per CDR3 protein. The sample carries roughly 540,000 distinct CDR3 sequences, around a third recorded once. The sequenced sample consisted of blood. All receptors derive from a girl aged 2-17 years with multiple sclerosis. The CDR3 runs from the conserved cysteine through the conserved F or W. Expanded clones get a size class; other rows say once, few or many, or leave the size out.

CDR3	V	J	size
CAVELDTLGGYTF	TRBV10-3	TRBJ1-2	.
CSGGDQAAYGYTF	TRBV29-1	TRBJ1-2	few
CASSMGLAGDEQFF	TRBV5-6	TRBJ2-1	.
CASSVPGQRDEKLFF	TRBV25-1	TRBJ1-4	.
CASSELSHTYQPQHF	TRBV7-8	TRBJ1-5	.
CSVIDRDRYGYTF	TRBV20-1	TRBJ1-2	.
CASSPSGGAGLYEQYF	TRBV5-1	TRBJ2-7	few
CASSYFGGAPGELFF	TRBV6-5	TRBJ2-2	.
CASSSSRASGTNVLTF	TRBV7-3	TRBJ2-6	.
CASSPGTSRDTQYF	TRBV7-3	TRBJ2-3	.
CSVVMKTDTQYF	TRBV29-1	TRBJ2-3	few
CASSGQGGINEKLFF	TRBV25-1	TRBJ1-4	.
CASSLFDVWQNTEAFF	TRBV5-6	TRBJ1-1	few
CATCCDRNSYEQYF	TRBV28	TRBJ2-7	.
CSVCRQLNTEAFF	TRBV29-1	TRBJ1-1	.
CASTRGRSMGEQYF	TRBV5-1	TRBJ2-7	many
CSARDWVGEGSNQPQHF	TRBV20-1	TRBJ1-5	.
CSASWAAGRTDTQYF	TRBV20-1	TRBJ2-3	.
CSATGQAGNTIYF	TRBV20-1	TRBJ1-3	.
CASSQEKGGNEKLFF	TRBV4-1	TRBJ1-4	.
CASSQKSTDTQYF	TRBV11-2	TRBJ2-3	few
CAISELGRSEAFF	TRBV10-3	TRBJ1-1	.
CASSPNDISTDTQYF	TRBV12-3/TRBV12-4	TRBJ2-3	.
CASSPGDRFNQPQHF	TRBV5-1	TRBJ1-5	few
CASQGVTPNTEAFF	TRBV6-5	TRBJ1-1	.
CSTTGQETQYF	TRBV29-1	TRBJ2-5	few
CASSLVGGGSRGYGYTF	TRBV12-3/TRBV12-4	TRBJ1-2	many
CASKSRDRGGSPLHF	TRBV11-2	TRBJ1-6	.